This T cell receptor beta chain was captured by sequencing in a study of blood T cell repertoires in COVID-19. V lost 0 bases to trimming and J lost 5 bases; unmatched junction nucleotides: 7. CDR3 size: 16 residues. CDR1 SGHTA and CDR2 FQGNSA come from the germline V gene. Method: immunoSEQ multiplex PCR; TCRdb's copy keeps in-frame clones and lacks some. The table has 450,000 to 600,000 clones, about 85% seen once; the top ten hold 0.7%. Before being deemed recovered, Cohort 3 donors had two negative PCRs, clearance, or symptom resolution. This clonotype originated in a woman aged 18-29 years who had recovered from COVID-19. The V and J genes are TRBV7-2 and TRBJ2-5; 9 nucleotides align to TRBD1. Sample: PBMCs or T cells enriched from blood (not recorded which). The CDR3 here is CASSLAGQGVGETQYF. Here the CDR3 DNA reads TGTGCCAGCAGCTTAGCGGGACAGGGAGTTGGGGAGACCCAGTACTTC.